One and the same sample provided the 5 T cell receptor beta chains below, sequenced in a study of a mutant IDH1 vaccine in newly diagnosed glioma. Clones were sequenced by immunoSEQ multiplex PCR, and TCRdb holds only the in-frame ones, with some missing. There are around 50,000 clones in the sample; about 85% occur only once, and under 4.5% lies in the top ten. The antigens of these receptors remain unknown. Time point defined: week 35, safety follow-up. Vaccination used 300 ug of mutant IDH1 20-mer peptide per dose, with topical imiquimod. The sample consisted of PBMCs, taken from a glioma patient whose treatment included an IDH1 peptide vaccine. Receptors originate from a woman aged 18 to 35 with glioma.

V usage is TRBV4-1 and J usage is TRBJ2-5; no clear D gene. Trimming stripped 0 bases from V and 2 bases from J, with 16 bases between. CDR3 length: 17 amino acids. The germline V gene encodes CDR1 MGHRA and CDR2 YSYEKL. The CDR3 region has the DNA TGCGCCAGCAGCCAAGACGCCCCAGGAAGCGTACAAGAGACCCAGTACTTC. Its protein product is CASSQDAPGSVQETQYF.

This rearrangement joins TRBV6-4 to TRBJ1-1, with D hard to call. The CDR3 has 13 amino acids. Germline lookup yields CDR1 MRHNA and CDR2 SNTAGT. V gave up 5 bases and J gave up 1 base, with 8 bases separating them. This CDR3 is CASSLLRNTEAFF. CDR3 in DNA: TGTGCCAGCAGTCTCCTACGGAACACTGAAGCTTTCTTT.

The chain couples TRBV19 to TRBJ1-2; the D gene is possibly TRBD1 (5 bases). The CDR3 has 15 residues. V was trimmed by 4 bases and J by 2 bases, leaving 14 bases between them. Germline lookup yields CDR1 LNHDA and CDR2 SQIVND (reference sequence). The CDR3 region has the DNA TGTGCCAGTAGTACTGGGACTACGGGAAACTATGGCTACACCTTC. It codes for CASSTGTTGNYGYTF.

CDR3 protein: CASRSTGAYGYTF. Here the CDR3 DNA reads TGTGCCAGCCGTTCGACAGGAGCCTATGGCTACACCTTC. The chain links TRBV6-1 to TRBJ1-2; D possibly corresponds to TRBD1 (6 bases). The germline V gene has CDR1 MNHNS and CDR2 SASEGT. The V gene lost 8 bases and the J gene lost 4 bases, with 14 bases spanning the gap. The CDR3 loop spans 13 amino acids.

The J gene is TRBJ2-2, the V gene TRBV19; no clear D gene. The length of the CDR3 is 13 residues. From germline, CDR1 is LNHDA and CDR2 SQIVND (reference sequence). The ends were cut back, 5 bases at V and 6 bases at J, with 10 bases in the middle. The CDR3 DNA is TGTGCCAGTAGTTCCAGACCCTCCGGGGAGCTGTTTTTT. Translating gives CASSSRPSGELFF. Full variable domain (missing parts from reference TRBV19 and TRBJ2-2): DGGITQSPKYLFRKEGQNVTLSCEQNLNHDAMYWYRQDPGQGLRLIYYSQIVNDFQKGDIAEGYSVSREKKESFPLTVTSAQKNPTAFYLCASSSRPSGELFFGEGSRLTVL.